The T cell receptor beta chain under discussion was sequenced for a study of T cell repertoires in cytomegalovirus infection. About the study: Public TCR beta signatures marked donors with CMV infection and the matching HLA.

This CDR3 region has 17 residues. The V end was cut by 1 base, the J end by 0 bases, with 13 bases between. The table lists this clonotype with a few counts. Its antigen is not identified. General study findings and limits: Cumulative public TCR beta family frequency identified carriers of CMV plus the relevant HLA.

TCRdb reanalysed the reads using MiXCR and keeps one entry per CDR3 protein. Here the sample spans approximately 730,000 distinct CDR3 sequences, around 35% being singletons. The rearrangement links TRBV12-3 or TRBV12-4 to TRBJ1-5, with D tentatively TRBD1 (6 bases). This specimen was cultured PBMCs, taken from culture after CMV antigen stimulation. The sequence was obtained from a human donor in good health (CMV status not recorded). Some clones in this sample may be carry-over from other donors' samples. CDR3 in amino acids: CASSLGTGKNSNQPQHF. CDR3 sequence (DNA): TGTGCCAGCAGTTTAGGTACAGGGAAAAATAGCAATCAGCCCCAGCATTTT.